The text below deals with one TCR beta chain. The data derive from a study of control samples from healthy donors and cancer patients. Germline V gives CDR1 SGHAT, CDR2 FQNNGV. CDR3 length: 17 amino acids. V dropped 5 bases and J dropped 0; count of bases not matched to a gene: 10. Assay used: immunoSEQ multiplex PCR; TCRdb lists only in-frame clones, some missing. The repertoire includes fewer than 200,000 clones, just over 90% of them detected once, and about 1.4% sits in the top ten. This clonotype was obtained from a man in his thirties or forties in good health. The V gene is TRBV11-2, the J gene TRBJ2-1; 7 nucleotides match TRBD2. Sequenced material: blood. The CDR3 here is CASSPTLGGNSYNEQFF. The CDR3 DNA reads TGTGCCAGCAGCCCCACTCTCGGGGGGAACTCCTACAATGAGCAGTTCTTC.